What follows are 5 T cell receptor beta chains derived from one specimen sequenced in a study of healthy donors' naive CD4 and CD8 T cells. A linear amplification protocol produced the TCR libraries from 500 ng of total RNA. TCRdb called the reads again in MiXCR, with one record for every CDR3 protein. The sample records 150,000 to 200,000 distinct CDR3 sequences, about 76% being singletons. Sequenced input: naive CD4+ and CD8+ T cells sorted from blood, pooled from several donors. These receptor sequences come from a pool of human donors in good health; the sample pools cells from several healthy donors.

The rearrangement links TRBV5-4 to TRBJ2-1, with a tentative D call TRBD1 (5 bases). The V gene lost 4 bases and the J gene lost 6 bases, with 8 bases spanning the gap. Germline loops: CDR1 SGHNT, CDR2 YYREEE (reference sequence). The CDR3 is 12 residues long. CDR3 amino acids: CASSGRGNEQFF. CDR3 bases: TGTGCCAGCAGCGGAAGGGGCAATGAGCAGTTCTTC.

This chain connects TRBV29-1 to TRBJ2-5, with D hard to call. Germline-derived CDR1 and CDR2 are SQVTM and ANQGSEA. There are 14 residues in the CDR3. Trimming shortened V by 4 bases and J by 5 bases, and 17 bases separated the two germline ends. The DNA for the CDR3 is TGCAGCGTTGGACCCAAGGCCCGCAAGGAGACCCAGTACTTC. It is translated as CSVGPKARKETQYF.

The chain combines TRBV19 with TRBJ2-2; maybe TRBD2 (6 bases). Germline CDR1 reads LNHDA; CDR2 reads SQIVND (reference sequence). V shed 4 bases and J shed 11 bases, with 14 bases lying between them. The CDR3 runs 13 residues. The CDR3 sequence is CASSSRRARELFF. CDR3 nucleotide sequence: TGTGCCAGTAGTAGTAGGAGGGCTCGAGAGCTGTTTTTT.

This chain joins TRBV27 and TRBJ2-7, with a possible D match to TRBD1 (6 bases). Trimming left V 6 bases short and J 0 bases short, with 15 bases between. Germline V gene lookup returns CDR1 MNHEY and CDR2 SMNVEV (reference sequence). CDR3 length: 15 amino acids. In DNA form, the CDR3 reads TGTGCCAGCAGCCCAGGGGTGCTAAACTCCTACGAGCAGTACTTC. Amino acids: CASSPGVLNSYEQYF.

The CDR3 sequence: CASKRPDRPYEQYF. The CDR3 coding sequence is TGTGCCAGCAAACGGCCGGACCGCCCCTACGAGCAGTACTTC. This chain joins TRBV6-1 and TRBJ2-7; D ambiguous. CDR3 size: 14 residues. From germline, CDR1 is MNHNS and CDR2 SASEGT. Trimming took off 7 bases at V and 2 bases at J, with 15 bases between the two ends.